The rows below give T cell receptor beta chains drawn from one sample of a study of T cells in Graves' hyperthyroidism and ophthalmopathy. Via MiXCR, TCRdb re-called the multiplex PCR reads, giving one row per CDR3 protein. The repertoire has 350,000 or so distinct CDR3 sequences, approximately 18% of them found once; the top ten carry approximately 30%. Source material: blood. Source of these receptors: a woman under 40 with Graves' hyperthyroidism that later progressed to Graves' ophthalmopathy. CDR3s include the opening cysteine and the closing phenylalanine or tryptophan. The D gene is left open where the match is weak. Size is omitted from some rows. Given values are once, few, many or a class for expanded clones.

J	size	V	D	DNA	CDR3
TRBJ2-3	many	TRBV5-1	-	TGCGCCAGCAGCTCACTCCCGGGGAGGACAGATACGCAGTATTTT	CASSSLPGRTDTQYF
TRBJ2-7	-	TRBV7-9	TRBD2	TGTGCCAGCAGCTTAAGGACAATTAATCCCGGGACTAACCACTACGAGCAGTACTTC	CASSLRTINPGTNHYEQYF
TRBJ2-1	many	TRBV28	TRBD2	TGTGCCAGCGGTTTTACCCTCGCTAGCGGGAGGTCCTACAATGAGCAGTTCTTC	CASGFTLASGRSYNEQFF
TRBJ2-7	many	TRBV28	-	TGTGCCAGCAGTTTACGTGGGGGCGCGGAAGAGCAGTACTTC	CASSLRGGAEEQYF
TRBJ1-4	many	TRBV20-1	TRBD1	TGCAGTGCTATGGGCTTAGGACAGGGGAGGGTAAAACTGTTTTTT	CSAMGLGQGRVKLFF
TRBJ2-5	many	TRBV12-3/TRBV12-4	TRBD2	TGTGCCAGCAGTCCTCGGGGCCAGCGGGGAAAAGAGACCCAGTACTTC	CASSPRGQRGKETQYF
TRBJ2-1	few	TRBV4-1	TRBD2	TGCGCCAGCAGCCAAGATCTGTTTAGCGGGAGGTACAATGAGCAGTTCTTC	CASSQDLFSGRYNEQFF
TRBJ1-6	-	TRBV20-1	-	TGCAGTGCTAGACGGGACGGGGATACCTATAATTCACCCCTCCACTTT	CSARRDGDTYNSPLHF
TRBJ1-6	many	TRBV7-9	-	TGTGCCGGCAGCTTCGGGAGAAATAATTCACCCCTCCACTTT	CAGSFGRNNSPLHF
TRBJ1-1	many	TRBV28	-	TGTGCCAGCAGACCGAGGACGGAGATTTCCACTGAAGCTTTCTTT	CASRPRTEISTEAFF
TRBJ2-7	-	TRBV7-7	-	TGTGCTAGCAGCTTAAGGTACGGCCACGAGCAGTACTTC	CASSLRYGHEQYF
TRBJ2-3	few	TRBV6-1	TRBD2	TGTGCCAGCACCCGGAGTGGGAGGGCCTCAGATACGCAGTATTTT	CASTRSGRASDTQYF
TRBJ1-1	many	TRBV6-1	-	TGTGCCAGCAGTCTTGCGCCGGCCGACACTGAAGCTTTCTTT	CASSLAPADTEAFF
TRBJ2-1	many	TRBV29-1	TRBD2	TGCAGCGTGGGGACTAGCGGACGATGGGCGGATGAGCAGTTCTTC	CSVGTSGRWADEQFF
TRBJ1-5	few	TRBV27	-	TGTGCCAGCAGTTCGTACAAGACCTATCAGCCCCAGCATTTT	CASSSYKTYQPQHF
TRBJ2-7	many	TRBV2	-	TGTGCCAGCAGTGAAGAACCGAACTACGAGCAGTACTTC	CASSEEPNYEQYF
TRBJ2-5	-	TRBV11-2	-	TGTGCCAGCAGCTTAGTGGCGGAGACCCAGTACTTC	CASSLVAETQYF
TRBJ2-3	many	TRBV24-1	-	TGTGCCACCTCCGGGACTGTCACAGATACGCAGTATTTT	CATSGTVTDTQYF
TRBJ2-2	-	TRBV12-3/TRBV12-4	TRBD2	TGTGCCAGCAGATGGACTAGCGGGAGAGTCGGCACCGGGGAGCTGTTTTTT	CASRWTSGRVGTGELFF
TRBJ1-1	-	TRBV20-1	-	TGCAGTGGGGGAACAGGTGACGGGAACACTGAAGCTTTCTTT	CSGGTGDGNTEAFF
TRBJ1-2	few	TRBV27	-	TGTGCCAGCAGGAACGCCGGGCCTCCTTCAGTTGGCTACACCTTC	CASRNAGPPSVGYTF
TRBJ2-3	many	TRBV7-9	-	TGTGCCAGCAGCTTCCCCTTGACGGAGGGGAGAGATACGCAGTATTTT	CASSFPLTEGRDTQYF
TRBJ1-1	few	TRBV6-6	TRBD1	TGTGCCAGCAGTTACGGGACAGGGGGCCACACTGAAGCTTTCTTT	CASSYGTGGHTEAFF
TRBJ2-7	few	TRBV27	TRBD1	TGTGCCAGCAGTCCGGGACAGGCCCGCTACGAGCAGTACTTC	CASSPGQARYEQYF
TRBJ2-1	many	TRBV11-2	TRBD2	TGTGCCAGCAGCTACGGGACTAGCGGGACCGGTGAGCAGTTCTTC	CASSYGTSGTGEQFF
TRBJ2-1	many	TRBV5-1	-	TGCGCCAGCAGCTTGGAGGGGGTTGTGCTTGAGCAGTTCTTC	CASSLEGVVLEQFF
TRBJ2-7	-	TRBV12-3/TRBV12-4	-	TGTGCCAGCAGTTACTCGGAGTACCGCGAGCAGTACTTC	CASSYSEYREQYF
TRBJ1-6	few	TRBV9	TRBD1	TGTGCCAGCAGCGCGGACAGGGGGAATTCACCCCTCCACTTT	CASSADRGNSPLHF
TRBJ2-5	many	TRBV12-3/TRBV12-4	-	TGTGCCAGCAGTTTACTATCTGGGACCCAGTACTTC	CASSLLSGTQYF
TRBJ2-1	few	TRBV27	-	TGTGCCAGCAGTTCCGGGACTTCACCATACAATGAGCAGTTCTTC	CASSSGTSPYNEQFF
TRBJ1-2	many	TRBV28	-	TGTGCCAGCAACGGAGGGTTATATGGCTACACCTTC	CASNGGLYGYTF
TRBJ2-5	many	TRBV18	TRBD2	TGTGCCAGCTCACCGAAAACACAGCGGGGACTATTACAAGAGACCCAGTACTTC	CASSPKTQRGLLQETQYF
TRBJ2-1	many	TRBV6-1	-	TGTGCCAGCTCAAGCGTGAGTGGGATGGGCAATGAGCAGTTCTTC	CASSSVSGMGNEQFF
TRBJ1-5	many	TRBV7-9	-	TGTGCCAGCAGCGTTGACAGTCAGCCCCAGCATTTT	CASSVDSQPQHF
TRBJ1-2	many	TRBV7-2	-	TGTGCCAGCAGCTATTCAGGGGATCACTATGGCTACACCTTC	CASSYSGDHYGYTF
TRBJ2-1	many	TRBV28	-	TGTGCCAGCCGCCTCGATTCTAGCTCCTACAATGAGCAGTTCTTC	CASRLDSSSYNEQFF
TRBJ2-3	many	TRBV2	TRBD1	TGTGCCAGCAGTGGAGGGGGCCGGACAGATACGCAGTATTTT	CASSGGGRTDTQYF
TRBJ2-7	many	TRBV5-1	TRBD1	TGCGCCAGCAGCCTAGGACAGGGGGGTCTCACCTACGAGCAGTACTTC	CASSLGQGGLTYEQYF
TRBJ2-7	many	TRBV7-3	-	TGTGCCAGCAGCTTTAAACCCGTGGCAGGGGAAGTCGATTGCTACGAGCAGTACTTC	CASSFKPVAGEVDCYEQYF
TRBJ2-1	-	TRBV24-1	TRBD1	TGTGCCACCAGCGGGGGACAGGGGAGGCTCAATGAGCAGTTCTTC	CATSGGQGRLNEQFF
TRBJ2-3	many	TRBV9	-	TGTGCCAGCAGCGTAGAATCCACAGATACGCAGTATTTT	CASSVESTDTQYF
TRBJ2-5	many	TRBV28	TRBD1	TGTGCCAGCAGTTTCAGACAGGGAATCCGAGTACAAGAGACCCAGTACTTC	CASSFRQGIRVQETQYF
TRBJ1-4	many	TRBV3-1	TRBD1	TGTGCCAGCAGCCTTAGACAGGGGAATGAAAAACTGTTTTTT	CASSLRQGNEKLFF
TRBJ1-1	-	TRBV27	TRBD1	TGTGCCAGCGGAGAGGGGGCCGGGAACACTGAAGCTTTCTTT	CASGEGAGNTEAFF
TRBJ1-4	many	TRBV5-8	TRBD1	TGTGCCAGCAGCCCTGGAGGGACAGAGGGAGAAAAACTGTTTTTT	CASSPGGTEGEKLFF
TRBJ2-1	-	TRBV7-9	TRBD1	TGTGCCAGCAGCCGTACAACCGGACAGGGACCCTGGAATGAGCAGTTCTTC	CASSRTTGQGPWNEQFF
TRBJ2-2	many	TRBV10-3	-	TGTGCCATCAGTGAGCCCACACAGAGGAACACCGGGGAGCTGTTTTTT	CAISEPTQRNTGELFF
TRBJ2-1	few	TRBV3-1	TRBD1	TGTGCCAGCAGTCAAAACAGGGGGCATAAGCAGTTCTTC	CASSQNRGHKQFF